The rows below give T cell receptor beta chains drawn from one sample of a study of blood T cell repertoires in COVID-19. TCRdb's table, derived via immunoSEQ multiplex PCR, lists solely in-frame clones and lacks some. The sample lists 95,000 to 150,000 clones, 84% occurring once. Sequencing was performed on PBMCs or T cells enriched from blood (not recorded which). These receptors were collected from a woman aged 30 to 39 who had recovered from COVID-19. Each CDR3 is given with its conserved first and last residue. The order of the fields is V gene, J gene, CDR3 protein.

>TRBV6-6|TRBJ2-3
CASSLSGTGSTDTQYF
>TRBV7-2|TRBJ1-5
CASSLDRGRNQPQHF
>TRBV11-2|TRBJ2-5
CASSRDIRETQYF
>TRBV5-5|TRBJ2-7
CASSLEGLAGNYEQYF
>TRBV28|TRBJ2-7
CASSFRLRVLSYEQYF
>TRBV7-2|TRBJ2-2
CASSFGTGANTGELFF
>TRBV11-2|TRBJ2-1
CASSIRPSLAGGMSNEQFF
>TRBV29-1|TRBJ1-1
CSVWLRVQNTEAFF
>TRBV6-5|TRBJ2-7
CASSPGLYYEQYF
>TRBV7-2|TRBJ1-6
CASSFRPAENSPLHF
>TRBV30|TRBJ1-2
CAWSRRGLGYGYTF
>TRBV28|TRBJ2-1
CASSVPTGRNEQFF
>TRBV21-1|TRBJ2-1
CASSKDGTGVKNEQFF
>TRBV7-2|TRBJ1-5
CASSPAGEGQPQHF
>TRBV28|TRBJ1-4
CASSMDRGPLTNEKLFF
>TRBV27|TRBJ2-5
CASSPGQGQGTQYF
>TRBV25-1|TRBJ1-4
CASAGARHEKLFF
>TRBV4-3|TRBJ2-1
CASSQDWTAYNEQFF
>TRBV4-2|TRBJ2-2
CASSQDPTGVLTGELFF
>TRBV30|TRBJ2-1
CAWSVRSEQFF